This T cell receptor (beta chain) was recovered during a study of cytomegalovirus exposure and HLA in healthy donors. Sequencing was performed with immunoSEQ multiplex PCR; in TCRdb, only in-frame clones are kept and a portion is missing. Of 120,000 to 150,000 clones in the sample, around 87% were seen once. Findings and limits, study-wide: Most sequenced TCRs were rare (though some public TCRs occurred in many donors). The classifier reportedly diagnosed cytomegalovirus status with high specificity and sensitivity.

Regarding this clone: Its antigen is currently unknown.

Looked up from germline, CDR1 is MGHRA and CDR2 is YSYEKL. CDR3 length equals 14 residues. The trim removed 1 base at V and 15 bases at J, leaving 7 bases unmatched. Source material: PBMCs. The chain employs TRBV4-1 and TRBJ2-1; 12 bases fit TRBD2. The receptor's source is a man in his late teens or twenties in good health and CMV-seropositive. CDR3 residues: CASSQASGRGSPFF. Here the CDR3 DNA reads TGCGCCAGCAGCCAAGCTAGCGGGAGGGGGTCCCCGTTCTTC.